This T cell receptor (beta chain) originates from a study of human T cells and chemical hapten exposure. Across the study: Small pooled library volume differences mainly caused per-sample TCR yield variation. Findings of the study overall: TCRs above 1 in 1000 frequency did not change with DPC sensitization.

MiXCR, applied by TCRdb to the RACE reads, yields one record per CDR3 protein. The data contain about 81,000 distinct CDR3 sequences, about 9.4% of them singletons. The time point denotes: patch test 2, 6 weeks after DPC sensitization. Described treatment: therapeutic diphenylcyclopropenone sensitization with weekly scalp DPC. Blood draws came before every patch-test application. Comment on this clonotype: No antigen is known for it.

The origin of this receptor is a woman aged 25 to 45 with alopecia areata. Some clones in this sample may be carry-over from other donors' samples. The sample in question was whole blood, obtained in connection with sensitization to the hapten diphenylcyclopropenone (DPC).

The CDR3 DNA follows: TGTGCCAGCAGCGTTGTTCCTAGCCCAATCCCAAACACCGGGGAGCTGTTTTTT. Amino acid sequence: CASSVVPSPIPNTGELFF. The V and J genes are TRBV9 and TRBJ2-2, with D possibly matching TRBD2 (5 bases). Trimming removed 2 bases from V and 2 bases from J, with 19 bases in between. This CDR3 is built from 18 residues. Germline V gives CDR1 SGDLS, CDR2 YYNGEE. The full variable domain, in which reference TRBV9 and TRBJ2-2 provide the parts outside the CDR3, is DSGVTQTPKHLITATGQRVTLRCSPRSGDLSVYWYQQSLDQGLQFLIQYYNGEERAKGNILERFSAQQFPDLHSELNLSSLELGDSALYFCASSVVPSPIPNTGELFFGEGSRLTVL.